Each of the 20 T cell receptor beta chains below was sequenced from the same sample in a study of blood T cells in healthy people across ages (dated by TCRdb to 2014 to 2015). The library was prepared using 5' RACE. For sequencing, an Illumina HiSeq 2500 was employed. A second roughly 7 to 11 cycle PCR used a sample-barcoded 5' primer and a J-beta primer mix. TCRdb applied fastp at Q25 and MiXCR to the public reads, then kept only in-frame beta chains. Each CDR3 protein appears once, grouped with its most common genes and DNA. The sample contains 1,500,000 or so distinct CDR3 sequences, approximately 43% of them found a single time. Of the sample, about 3.8% falls within the top ten clones. The source material was blood. These receptors all stem from a woman aged 18-29 years in good health.

The chain uses TRBV28 and TRBJ2-7; tentatively, D is TRBD2 (5 bases). The V end was cut by 3 bases, the J end by 0 bases, with 18 bases between. The CDR3 covers 17 residues. Germline loops: CDR1 MDHEN, CDR2 SYDVKM. The CDR3 region is CASSFLPPGMASYEQYF. DNA of the CDR3: TGTGCCAGCAGTTTCTTACCACCCGGGATGGCCTCCTACGAGCAGTACTTC.

This clonotype was seen a handful of times. The chain has TRBV7-9 and TRBJ2-7, with 9 bases that match TRBD2. Germline loops: CDR1 SEHNR, CDR2 FQNEAQ (reference sequence). J lost 7 bases, V lost 6 bases, and 10 bases had no gene match. This CDR3 is 14 amino acids long. DNA for the CDR3: TGTGCCAGCAGACTAGCGGGTTCCTACAATGAGCAGTACTTC. It codes for CASRLAGSYNEQYF.

The chain uses TRBV6-6 and TRBJ1-5; possibly TRBD1 for D (6 bases). This CDR3 contains 15 residues. V lost 0 bases, J lost 4 bases, and 10 bases lay in between. The germline V gene has CDR1 MNHNY and CDR2 SVGAGI (reference sequence). The CDR3 bases are TGTGCCAGCAGTTACTCATCGGACAGAAATCAGCCCCAGCATTTT. Translation gives CASSYSSDRNQPQHF.

This chain connects TRBV9 to TRBJ2-7; possible D gene TRBD1, 6 bases. Germline V gene lookup returns CDR1 SGDLS and CDR2 YYNGEE. The CDR3 has 16 amino acids. Trimming cost V 0 bases and J 4 bases, with 17 bases left between them. The chain's CDR3 is CASSVGVWNRVYEQYF. CDR3 in DNA: TGTGCCAGCAGCGTAGGTGTTTGGAACAGGGTGTACGAGCAGTACTTC. Full variable domain (remainder filled in from reference TRBV9 and TRBJ2-7): DSGVTQTPKHLITATGQRVTLRCSPRSGDLSVYWYQQSLDQGLQFLIQYYNGEERAKGNILERFSAQQFPDLHSELNLSSLELGDSALYFCASSVGVWNRVYEQYFGPGTRLTVT.

This clonotype was counted a few times. The J gene is TRBJ1-2, the V gene TRBV9; D is possibly TRBD1 (6 bases). Trimming shortened V by 3 bases and J by 9 bases, and 15 bases separated the two germline ends. CDR1 and CDR2 (germline): SGDLS, YYNGEE. The CDR3 sequence is 13 residues long. The DNA for the CDR3 is TGTGCCAGCAGCGCGACAGGAAGTTCGAGCTACACCTTC. Translating gives CASSATGSSSYTF.

About this clonotype itself: The junction departs from germline at one end; a sequencing error may be responsible. The genes are TRBV7-2 and TRBJ2-5; TRBD2 matches at 7 bases. The V gene's germline CDR1 is SGHTA and CDR2 FQGNSA. There are 13 residues in the CDR3. The CDR3 spells CVSSPQRGEAQYF. Written as DNA, the CDR3 is TGTGTCAGCAGCCCTCAGCGGGGAGAGGCCCAGTACTTC.

The rearrangement joins TRBV20-1 to TRBJ1-2; D gene unclear. The CDR3 totals 13 residues. Germline V gene sequence: CDR1 DFQATT, CDR2 SNEGSKA (reference sequence). With 2 bases removed from V and 3 bases from J, the gap between germline ends came to 10 bases. The CDR3 protein is CSARSREDYGYTF. In DNA form, the CDR3 reads TGCAGTGCTAGATCAAGGGAAGACTATGGCTACACCTTC.

The CDR3 nucleotides are TGTGCCAGCAGCTTAGGTCTAGGTGGCACCGGGGAGCTGTTTTTT. Translation: CASSLGLGGTGELFF. This chain links TRBV7-9 with TRBJ2-2; D is unclear. The germline V gene encodes CDR1 SEHNR and CDR2 FQNEAQ (reference sequence). V was cut by 1 base and J by 4 bases, with 10 bases left in between. The CDR3 extends over 15 amino acids. Together with reference TRBV7-9 and TRBJ2-2, the CDR3 gives the full variable domain: DTGVSQNPRHKITKRGQNVTFRCDPISEHNRLYWYRQTLGQGPEFLTYFQNEAQLEKSRLLSDRFSAERPKGSFSTLEIQRTEQGDSAMYLCASSLGLGGTGELFFGEGSRLTVL.

This clonotype was seen a few times. The chain carries TRBV7-9 and TRBJ2-1; D unresolved. The CDR3 loop spans 13 amino acids. V was pared by 5 bases and J by 7 bases, with 12 bases between. Germline lookup yields CDR1 SEHNR and CDR2 FQNEAQ (reference sequence). CDR3 in amino acids: CASSHTLENEQFF. The CDR3 bases are TGTGCCAGCAGCCACACCTTAGAAAATGAGCAGTTCTTC.

V gene TRBV7-2 combines with J gene TRBJ2-1; the D gene is possibly TRBD2 (5 bases). V lost 4 bases and J 0 bases, leaving 10 bases between the germline ends. Germline assignment: CDR1 SGHTA and CDR2 FQGNSA. The CDR3 runs to 15 residues. DNA of the CDR3: TGTGCCAGCAGCTCCATAGGGAGCTCCTACAATGAGCAGTTCTTC. Translation: CASSSIGSSYNEQFF. The full variable domain, its missing parts supplied by reference TRBV7-2 and TRBJ2-1, is GAGVSQSPSNKVTEKGKDVELRCDPISGHTALYWYRQSLGQGLEFLIYFQGNSAPDKSGLPSDRFSAERTGGSVSTLTIQRTQQEDSAVYLCASSSIGSSYNEQFFGPGTRLTVL.

This chain links TRBV7-2 with TRBJ2-7; D call uncertain. Looked up from germline, CDR1 is SGHTA and CDR2 is FQGNSA. V was clipped by 2 bases and J by 6 bases, with 17 bases between them. The CDR3 consists of 15 residues. CDR3 nucleotide sequence: TGTGCCAGCAGCTTACTTTACTCCACCTTAAGCGAGCAGTACTTC. It specifies CASSLLYSTLSEQYF.

This clonotype has a handful of counts. V is TRBV4-1 and J is TRBJ2-7; D may be TRBD1 (5 bases). This CDR3 has 14 residues. CDR1 and CDR2 from the germline V gene are MGHRA and YSYEKL. V lost 1 base and J 2 bases, leaving 9 bases between the germline ends. In DNA form, the CDR3 reads TGCGCCAGCAGCCAAGTTCAGGGCCCCTACGAGCAGTACTTC. This codes for CASSQVQGPYEQYF.

The V gene is TRBV19, the J gene TRBJ1-1; no clear D. CDR3 length: 12 residues. CDR1 is LNHDA and CDR2 is SQIVND in the germline V gene (reference sequence). The V end lost 5 bases, the J end lost 4 bases, and 8 bases lay between the germline ends. The chain's CDR3 is CASSPSGTEAFF. The CDR3 region has the DNA TGTGCCAGTAGTCCCTCCGGCACTGAAGCTTTCTTT.

CDR3 region: CASSQDGSGDGYTF. CDR3 coding DNA: TGTGCCAGCAGCCAGGACGGTTCAGGGGACGGCTACACCTTC. The genes are TRBV3-1 and TRBJ1-2; D is perhaps TRBD1 (6 bases). CDR3 length: 14 residues. V lost 3 bases to trimming and J lost 8 bases, with 16 bases between them. Looked up from germline, CDR1 is LGHDT and CDR2 is YNNKEL (reference sequence).

The chain couples TRBV20-1 to TRBJ1-6, with D possibly TRBD1 on 5 matching bases. Trimming removed 2 bases from V and 0 bases from J, with 20 bases in between. CDR3 length: 19 residues. The germline gives CDR1 DFQATT, CDR2 SNEGSKA (reference sequence). The DNA of the CDR3 is TGCAGTGCTAGAAATGCACCGGGACGGCGAAACTCCTATAATTCACCCCTCCACTTT. It is translated as CSARNAPGRRNSYNSPLHF.

The V gene is TRBV29-1, the J gene TRBJ1-1; TRBD1 agrees at 7 bases. Per germline, CDR1 SQVTM and CDR2 ANQGSEA. The length of the CDR3 is 13 residues. V gave up 7 bases and J gave up 6 bases; unmatched junction bases: 11. The CDR3 protein is CSGRQGLKPEAFF. CDR3 bases: TGCAGCGGAAGACAGGGCCTGAAACCTGAAGCTTTCTTT.

This chain joins TRBV12-3 or TRBV12-4 and TRBJ2-3, with TRBD2 matching 9 bases. The V and J ends lost 7 bases and 1 base, in that order; junction bases with no gene match: 6. The CDR3 is 15 amino acids. CDR3 nucleotides: TGTGCCAGCACCCTCCCTAGCGGGGGCACAGATACGCAGTATTTT. Protein sequence: CASTLPSGGTDTQYF.

The V gene is TRBV5-1, the J gene TRBJ2-3, with 7 bases matching TRBD2. Germline V gene data show CDR1 as SGHRS and CDR2 as YFSETQ. The CDR3 length is 16 residues. The ends lost 2 bases at V and 0 bases at J; junction bases unmatched: 6. The CDR3 nucleotides read TGCGCCAGCAGCTTCTCCAGAGCGGGGAGCACAGATACGCAGTATTTT. Translating it yields CASSFSRAGSTDTQYF.

The rearrangement links TRBV27 to TRBJ2-5; D perhaps matches TRBD1 (6 bases). CDR3 size: 13 residues. Trimming stripped 5 bases from V and 11 bases from J, with 18 bases between. Germline V gives CDR1 MNHEY, CDR2 SMNVEV (reference sequence). CDR3 region: CASSGGTPYVQYF. The DNA of the CDR3 is TGTGCCAGCAGTGGGGGCACCCCCTATGTGCAGTACTTC.

This clonotype has a handful of counts. V usage is TRBV7-9 and J usage is TRBJ2-4; 8 nucleotides match TRBD1. The end of the DNA aligns better with TRBJ2-5, so the J call may be wrong. The germline CDR1 and CDR2 sequences are SEHNR and FQNEAQ (reference sequence). The CDR3 runs 16 residues. The DNA for the CDR3 is TGTGCCAGCAGCTTATGGACAGGGTATTACGGCGGGACCCAGTACTTC. Amino acids: CASSLWTGYYGGTQYF.